Sequencing of this T cell receptor (beta chain) was carried out in a study of tumor-infiltrating lymphocytes in primary liver carcinoma. Across the study: Spanning 30 to 69 years of age, the patients were men and women.

Whole-study results and caveats: For tumor-adjacent and tumor-blood pairs, overlap was less than that seen for tumor region pairs.

CDR1 is SGHNT, CDR2 YENEEA, per germline. The CDR3 spans 13 residues. The source of the blood RNA was unsorted whole blood, and germline DNA was extracted as well. As concerns this clonotype: Its specificity is unknown. One end of the junction fails to match germline, which may point to a read error.

The authors made TCR beta cDNA from roughly 480 ng total RNA with a constant-region primer. ARM-PCR was slightly modified, and three nested multiplex PCR rounds with it gave rise to the TCR beta libraries. TRBV1-TRBV30 forward primers and a C-beta reverse primer were used in the first two PCR rounds, which each ran for about 11 cycles. TCRdb ran MiXCR on the multiplex PCR reads and lists one entry per CDR3 protein. The profile shows 300,000 to 400,000 distinct CDR3 sequences, less than 70% of them singletons. This chain joins TRBV11-3 and TRBJ2-7, with TRBD2 identical over 8 bases. Sequencing was done on a sample of peripheral blood. This receptor was obtained from a man aged 40-49 years with primary liver carcinoma and hepatitis B virus infection. The CDR3 bases are TGTGCAAGCAGCTTTCGGGAGGGCTCCAGGCAGTACTTC. Encoded protein: CASSFREGSRQYF.